Here is one T cell receptor (beta chain) with its context. This clonotype showed up many times. No cognate antigen has been identified for it. Base qualities were left out, and no much larger clone turns up one base away. This record comes from a study of T cells in Graves' hyperthyroidism and ophthalmopathy (dated by TCRdb to the late 2010s). Regarding the complete study: Peripheral blood was sampled at the time of initial diagnosis, prior to any treatment. A discovery cohort of about 100 patients, roughly 40 with Graves' ophthalmopathy and 55 to 60 with stable Graves' hyperthyroidism, was used to find distinguishing TCR V-J signatures. An independent validation cohort of some 18 hyperthyroidism patients and 17 patients who later progressed to ophthalmopathy tested prospective prediction of ophthalmopathy. For training and testing, the 110 or so patients in the discovery cohort were randomly divided in a 7:3 ratio. In more than five Graves' hyperthyroidism patients, the study also compared T-cell repertoires from thyroid tissue with T-cell repertoires from blood. After blood sampling, hyperthyroidism patients were treated with methimazole at a starting dose of 30 mg daily, and ophthalmopathy patients were treated with high-dose intravenous methylprednisolone. The paper describes TCR Vbeta CDR3 sequencing of 140 or so peripheral blood samples, made up of around 41 ophthalmopathy patients, 70 to 75 hyperthyroidism patients and about 17 progressor patients.

Overall study results and their limits: Most expanded thyroid clonotypes (frequency above 0.001) were also detected in blood, suggesting blood repertoires may reflect thyroid immune responses. Ophthalmopathy was separated from stable hyperthyroidism by a 13 V-J signature model, with approximately 86% sensitivity and 81% to 83% specificity obtained in cross-validation and 80%/75% obtained in testing. In validation, the model predicted progression to ophthalmopathy with approximately 71% sensitivity and roughly 72% specificity, a median of approximately 6.5 months before onset. No statistical method was used to set the sample size in advance, and investigators knew the group allocation.

Ophthalmopathy patients had moderately to severely active disease, Clinical Activity Score of at least 3, NOSPECS grade of at least 4, and duration under 3 months. Any patient with an uncontrolled infection, another autoimmune disease, pregnancy or lactation was excluded. Diagnoses were established on the basis of clinical symptoms, serum thyroxine and TRAb, thyroid ultrasound, and orbital computed tomography. Ficoll-Paque density gradient centrifugation was used to isolate PBMCs from about 10 ml of fresh peripheral blood. Total RNA was extracted using Trizol reagent, and RNA quality was assessed on an Agilent 2100 Bioanalyzer. The TCR beta CDR3 regions were amplified from the RNA transcripts. For the first round of RT-PCR on the TCR CDR3, the HTBI primer set was used together with the Qiagen OneStep RT-PCR kit. Libraries were constructed in a second round of multiplex PCR, after which size selection and purification were performed. Libraries were sequenced paired-end with 100 bp reads on an Illumina HiSeq2000. In the original analysis: Raw data were processed with SOAPnuke, discarding reads with adapters, uncalled bases, mean Phred below 15, or no exact constant-primer or identifier match. COPE v1.2.5 was used to merge the high-quality paired reads, and each unique nucleotide sequence was defined as a clonotype. MiTCR v1.1 was used to align the clonotypes against IMGT TRBV, TRBD and TRBJ reference segments. The analysis included only V-J combinations with a frequency above 0.0001, which together covered 98% to 99.2% of the repertoires. The TCS score was defined as the ratio of F50 (clonal expansion) to E x V (chaos), calculated using BLOSUM62-based TCRdist between CDR3 peptides within each V-J. Welch's t-statistics and random forest reduced 514 V-J features to 13, which were used in a naive Bayes classifier (R e1071). In-frame beta chains were kept once TCRdb had trimmed the public reads at Q25 with fastp and called clones with MiXCR. Rows are unified per CDR3 protein, each entry keeping the most common DNA and genes. These V and J calls originate from TCRdb's pipeline instead of the authors' own analysis. The sample table shows roughly 400,000 distinct CDR3 sequences, and over 12% are seen once. The ten most abundant clones make up 28% of the sample.

The trim is 7 bases for V and 4 bases for J, with a gap of 16 bases between the germline ends. The CDR1 and CDR2 encoded by the germline V gene are ENHRY and SYGVKD. The CDR3 contains 14 residues, cysteine and phenylalanine counted. Of all the DNA, just the CDR3 is kept, 42 bases in frame from base 1. This chain is built from TRBV10-3 and TRBJ1-2; a weak D assignment points to TRBD1 (6 bases agree). Sequencing used blood. The receptor was isolated from a man between 50 and 59 years old with Graves' ophthalmopathy. In nucleotide form, the sequence is TGTGCCATCACCGACACAGGGACTCCCTATGGCTACACCTTC. Its translation is CAITDTGTPYGYTF.